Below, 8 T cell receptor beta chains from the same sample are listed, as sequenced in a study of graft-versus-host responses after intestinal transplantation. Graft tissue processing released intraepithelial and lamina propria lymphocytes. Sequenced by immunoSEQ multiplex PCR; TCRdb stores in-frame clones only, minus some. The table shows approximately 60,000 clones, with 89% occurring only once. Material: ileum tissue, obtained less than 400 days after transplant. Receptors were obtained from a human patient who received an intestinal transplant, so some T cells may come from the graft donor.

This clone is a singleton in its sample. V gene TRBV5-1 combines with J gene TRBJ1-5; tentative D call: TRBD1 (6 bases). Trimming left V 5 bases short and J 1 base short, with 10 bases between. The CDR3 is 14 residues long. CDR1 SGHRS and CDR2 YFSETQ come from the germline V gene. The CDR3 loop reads CASRPGESNQPQHF. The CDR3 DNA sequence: TGCGCCAGCAGGCCAGGGGAGAGCAATCAGCCCCAGCATTTT.

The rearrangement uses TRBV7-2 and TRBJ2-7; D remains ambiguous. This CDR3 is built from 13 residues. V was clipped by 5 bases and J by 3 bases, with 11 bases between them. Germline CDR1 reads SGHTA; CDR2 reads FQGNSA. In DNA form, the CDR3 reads TGTGCCAGCAGCCCAAACATGTTCTACGAGCAGTACTTC. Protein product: CASSPNMFYEQYF.

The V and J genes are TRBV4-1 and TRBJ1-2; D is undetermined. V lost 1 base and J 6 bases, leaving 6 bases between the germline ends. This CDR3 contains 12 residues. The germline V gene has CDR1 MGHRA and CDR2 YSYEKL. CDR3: CASSQVHHGYTF. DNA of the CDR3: TGCGCCAGCAGCCAAGTACACCATGGCTACACCTTC.

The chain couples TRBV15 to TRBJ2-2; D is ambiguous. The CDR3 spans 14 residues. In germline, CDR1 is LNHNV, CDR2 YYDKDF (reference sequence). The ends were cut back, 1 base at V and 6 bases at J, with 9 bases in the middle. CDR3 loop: CATSRVRDAGELFF. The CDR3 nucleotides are TGTGCCACCAGCAGAGTAAGGGATGCCGGGGAGCTGTTTTTT.

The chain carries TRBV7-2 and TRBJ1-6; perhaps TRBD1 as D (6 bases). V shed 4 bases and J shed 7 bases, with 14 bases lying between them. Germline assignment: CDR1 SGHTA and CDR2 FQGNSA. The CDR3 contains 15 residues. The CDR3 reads CASSSTGTPNSPLHF. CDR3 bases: TGTGCCAGCAGCTCTACCGGGACACCGAATTCACCCCTCCACTTT.

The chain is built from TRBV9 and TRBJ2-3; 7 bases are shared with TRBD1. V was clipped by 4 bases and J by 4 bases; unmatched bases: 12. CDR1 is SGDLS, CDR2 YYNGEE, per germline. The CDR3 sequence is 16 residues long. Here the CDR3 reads CASSSRGQPGSDTQYF. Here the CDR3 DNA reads TGTGCCAGCAGCTCCAGGGGACAGCCGGGCTCAGATACGCAGTATTTT.

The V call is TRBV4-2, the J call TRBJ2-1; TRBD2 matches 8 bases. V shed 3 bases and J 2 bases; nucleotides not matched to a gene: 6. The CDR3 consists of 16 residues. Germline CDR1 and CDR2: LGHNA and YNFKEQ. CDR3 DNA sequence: TGTGCCAGCAGCCAGGCCCGCGGGGGGCCCTACAATGAGCAGTTCTTC. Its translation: CASSQARGGPYNEQFF.

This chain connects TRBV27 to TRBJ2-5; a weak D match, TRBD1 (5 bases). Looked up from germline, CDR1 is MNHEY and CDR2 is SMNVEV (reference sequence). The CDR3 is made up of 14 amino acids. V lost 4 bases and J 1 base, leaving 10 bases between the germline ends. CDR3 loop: CASSSTGFQETQYF. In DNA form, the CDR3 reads TGTGCCAGCAGTTCAACAGGTTTCCAAGAGACCCAGTACTTC.